This T cell receptor beta chain was sequenced for a study of brain metastases from non-small cell lung cancer. TCRdb keeps only in-frame clones here, not all; method: immunoSEQ multiplex PCR. Among about 890 clones listed, roughly 90% were seen once. The CDR3 runs to 16 residues. V shed 1 base and J 8 bases; nucleotides not matched to a gene: 6. Germline-derived CDR1 and CDR2 are SEHNR and FQNEAQ (reference sequence). The V gene is TRBV7-9, the J gene TRBJ2-1, with TRBD2 identical over 12 bases. Sequences were obtained from tumor-adjacent normal tissue. This clonotype was obtained from a donor at least 40 years old with non-small cell lung cancer. The CDR3 spells CASSLDLAGGNHEQFF. As DNA, the CDR3 is TGTGCCAGCAGCTTAGATCTAGCGGGGGGGAACCATGAGCAGTTCTTC.